This TCR beta chain was captured by sequencing in a study of shared clonotypes between healthy human individuals. Study-wide background: Per donor, CD8 memory used one plate, CD8 naive used two, CD4 memory used three and CD4 naive used three. Study-wide findings and caveats: Larger richness was generally estimated for naive than memory subsets.

Worth noting for this clone: Antigen: not known.

The assay was immunoSEQ multiplex PCR, and TCRdb's table has in-frame clones only and misses some. The sample contains 1.5 million to 2.5 million clones, about 95% of which appear only once. In the naive CD8 group, cells lacked CD45RO and were positively selected for CCR7, so terminally differentiated effector memory CD45RA+ cells were left out. This clonotype was obtained from a man younger than 35 in good health. Sequencing used naive CD8+ T cells sorted from blood.

DNA for the CDR3: TGTGCCAGCAGTTTACTTTTGGGGGTGACTGAGCAGTTCTTC. This sequence encodes CASSLLLGVTEQFF. The V gene is TRBV27, the J gene TRBJ2-1; D tentatively reads TRBD1 or TRBD2 (5 bases each). Trimming stripped 2 bases from V and 9 bases from J, with 14 bases between. Germline V gene lookup returns CDR1 MNHEY and CDR2 SMNVEV (reference sequence). This CDR3 is built from 14 residues.